The source of this T cell receptor (beta chain) is a study of blood T cell repertoires in COVID-19. Overall study: Donors in the United States, Italy and Spain gave samples during acute or convalescent COVID-19.

Per the original data handling: How many nucleated cells were present was estimated from reference gene primer amplification. Sequenced by immunoSEQ multiplex PCR; TCRdb stores in-frame clones only, minus some. V, J and clone size derive from that table, while D and trimming were established from the DNA sequence. The repertoire holds roughly 210,000 clones, with about 85% as singletons. The germline V gene encodes CDR1 LGHNA and CDR2 YNFKEQ. The CDR3 is 19 amino acids. Between the trimmed V and J ends, which lost 1 base and 7 bases, there was a span of 26 bases. V gene TRBV4-2 combines with J gene TRBJ1-3; no definite D call. Sequenced: peripheral blood. This sequence originates from a man between 65 and 85 years old with acute or convalescent COVID-19. In DNA, the CDR3 is TGTGCCAGCAGCCAAGTTGGTAGGGCGGGAGAAAAAGGGTGGAACACCATATATTTT. This gives the protein CASSQVGRAGEKGWNTIYF.